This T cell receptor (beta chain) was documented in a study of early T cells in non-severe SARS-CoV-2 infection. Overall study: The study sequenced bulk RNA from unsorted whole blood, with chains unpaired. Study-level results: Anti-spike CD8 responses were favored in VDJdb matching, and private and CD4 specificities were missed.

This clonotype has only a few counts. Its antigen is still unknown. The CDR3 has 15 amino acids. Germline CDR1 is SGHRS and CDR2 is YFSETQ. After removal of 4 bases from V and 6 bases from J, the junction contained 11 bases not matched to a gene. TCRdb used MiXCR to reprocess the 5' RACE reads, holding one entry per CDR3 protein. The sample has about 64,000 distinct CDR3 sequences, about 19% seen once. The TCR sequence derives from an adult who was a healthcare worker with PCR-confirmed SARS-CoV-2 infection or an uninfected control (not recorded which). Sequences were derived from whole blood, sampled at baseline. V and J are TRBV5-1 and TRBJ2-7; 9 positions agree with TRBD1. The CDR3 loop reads CASSPIQGAVFEQYF. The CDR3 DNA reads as TGCGCCAGCAGCCCTATACAGGGGGCAGTTTTCGAGCAGTACTTC.